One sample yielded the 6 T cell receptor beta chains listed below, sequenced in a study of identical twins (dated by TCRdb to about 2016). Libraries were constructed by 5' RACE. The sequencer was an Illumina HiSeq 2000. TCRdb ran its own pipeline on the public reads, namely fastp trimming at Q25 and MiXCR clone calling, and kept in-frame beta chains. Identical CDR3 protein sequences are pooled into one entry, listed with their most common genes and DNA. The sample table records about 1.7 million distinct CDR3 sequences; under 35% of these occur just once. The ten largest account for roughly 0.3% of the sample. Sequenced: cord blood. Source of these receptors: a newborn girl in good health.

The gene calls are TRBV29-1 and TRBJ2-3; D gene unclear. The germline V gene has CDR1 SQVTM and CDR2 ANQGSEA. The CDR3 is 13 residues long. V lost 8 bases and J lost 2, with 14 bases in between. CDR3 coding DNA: TGCAGCCCCCAACGATCCACCACAGATACGCAGTATTTT. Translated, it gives CSPQRSTTDTQYF.

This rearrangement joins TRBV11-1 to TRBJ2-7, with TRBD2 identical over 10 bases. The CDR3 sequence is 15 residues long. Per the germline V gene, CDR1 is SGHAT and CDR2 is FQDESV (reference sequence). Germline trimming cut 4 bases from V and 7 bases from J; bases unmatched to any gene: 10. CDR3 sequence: CASSSLAGEYNEQYF. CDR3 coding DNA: TGTGCCAGCAGCTCGCTAGCGGGGGAGTACAATGAGCAGTACTTC.

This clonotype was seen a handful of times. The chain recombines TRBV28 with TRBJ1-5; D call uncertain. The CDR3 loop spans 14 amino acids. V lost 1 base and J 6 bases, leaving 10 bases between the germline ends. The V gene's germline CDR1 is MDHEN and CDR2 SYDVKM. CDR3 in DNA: TGTGCCAGCAGTTTATATCGGGGAGGTCAGCCCCAGCATTTT. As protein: CASSLYRGGQPQHF. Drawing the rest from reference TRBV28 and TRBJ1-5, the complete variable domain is DVKVTQSSRYLVKRTGEKVFLECVQDMDHENMFWYRQDPGLGLRLIYFSYDVKMKEKGDIPEGYSVSREKKERFSLILESASTNQTSMYLCASSLYRGGQPQHFGDGTRLSIL.

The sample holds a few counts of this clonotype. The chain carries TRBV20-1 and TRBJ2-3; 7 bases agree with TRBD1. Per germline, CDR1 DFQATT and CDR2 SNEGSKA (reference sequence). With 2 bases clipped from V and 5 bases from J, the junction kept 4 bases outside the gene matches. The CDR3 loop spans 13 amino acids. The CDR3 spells CSARQSGGDTQYF. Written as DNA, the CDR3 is TGCAGTGCTAGACAGTCAGGGGGAGATACGCAGTATTTT.

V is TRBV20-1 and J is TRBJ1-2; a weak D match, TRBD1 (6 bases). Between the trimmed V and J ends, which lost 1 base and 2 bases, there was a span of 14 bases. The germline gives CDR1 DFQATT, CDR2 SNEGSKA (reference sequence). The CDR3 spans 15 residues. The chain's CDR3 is CSARGSGAINYGYTF. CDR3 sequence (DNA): TGCAGTGCTAGAGGGTCAGGGGCGATAAACTATGGCTACACCTTC.

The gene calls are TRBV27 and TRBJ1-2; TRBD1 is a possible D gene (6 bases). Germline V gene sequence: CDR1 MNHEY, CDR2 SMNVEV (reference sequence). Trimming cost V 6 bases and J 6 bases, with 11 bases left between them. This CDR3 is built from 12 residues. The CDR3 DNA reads TGTGCCAGCAGGCGCGGGACACATGGCTACACCTTC. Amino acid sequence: CASRRGTHGYTF.